This TCR beta chain was identified in a study of cytomegalovirus exposure and HLA in healthy donors. Across the whole study: Researchers found that just over 80% of about 400 genotyped donors fell within the Caucasian-associated ancestry cluster. Whole-study results and caveats: Listed as cytomegalovirus-associated were 150 to 200 TCR beta chains. Clonal expansion, a later analysis showed, was greater in HLA-associated TCR beta chains than in equally common others.

CDR1 is MNHEY, CDR2 SMNVEV, per germline (reference sequence). After removal of 3 bases from V and 8 bases from J, the junction contained 13 bases not matched to a gene. The CDR3 is 15 residues long. Researchers ran the PCR with 60 Vbeta and 13 Jbeta primers. The protocol was immunoSEQ multiplex PCR, while the TCRdb copy is restricted to in-frame clones and leaves out a portion. Here the sample table reports 100,000 to 150,000 clones. In regard to this clone: The antigen is unknown.

The J gene is TRBJ2-7, the V gene TRBV27; 7 positions agree with TRBD2. The sequenced sample was PBMCs. The sequence came from a young man in good health and CMV-seronegative. The CDR3 protein is CASSFPSGALIQQYF. The CDR3 nucleotides are TGTGCCAGCAGTTTTCCTAGCGGAGCCCTCATCCAGCAGTACTTC.